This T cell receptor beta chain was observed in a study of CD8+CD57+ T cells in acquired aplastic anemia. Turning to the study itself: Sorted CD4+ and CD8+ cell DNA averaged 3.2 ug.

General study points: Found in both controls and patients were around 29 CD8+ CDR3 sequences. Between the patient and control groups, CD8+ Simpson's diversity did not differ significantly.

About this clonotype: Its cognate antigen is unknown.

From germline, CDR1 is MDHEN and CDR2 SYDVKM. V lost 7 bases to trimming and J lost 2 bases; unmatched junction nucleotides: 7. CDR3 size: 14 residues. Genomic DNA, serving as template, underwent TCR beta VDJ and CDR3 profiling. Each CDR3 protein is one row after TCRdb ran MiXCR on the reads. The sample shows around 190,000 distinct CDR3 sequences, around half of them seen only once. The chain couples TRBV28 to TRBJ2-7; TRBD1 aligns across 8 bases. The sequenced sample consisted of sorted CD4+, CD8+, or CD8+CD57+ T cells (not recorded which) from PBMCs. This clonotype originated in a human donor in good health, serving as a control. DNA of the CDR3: TGTGCCAGCACTCAACAGGGGGTAACCTACGAGCAGTACTTC. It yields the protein CASTQQGVTYEQYF.